The present TCR beta chain was sequenced within a study of blood T cell repertoires in COVID-19. Study-level background: Specimens from acute and convalescent COVID-19 originated in the United States, Italy and Spain. PBMCs, B-cell-depleted T cells, or T cells were the source of the cDNA or gDNA that made up the material.

Germline lookup yields CDR1 ENHRY and CDR2 SYGVKD. The CDR3 sequence is 15 residues long. V lost 4 bases, J lost 4 bases, and 7 bases stayed unmatched. Method: immunoSEQ multiplex PCR; TCRdb's copy keeps in-frame clones and lacks some. The sample lists about 110,000 clones; around 88% were seen once. J is TRBJ1-1 and V is TRBV10-3, with 9 bases that match TRBD1. The sample consisted of peripheral blood. The TCR sequence derives from a man between 50 and 59 years old with active or convalescent COVID-19. The CDR3 bases are TGTGCCATCAGTGCCCCGACAGGGGGGGTCACTGAAGCTTTCTTT. Encoded protein: CAISAPTGGVTEAFF.